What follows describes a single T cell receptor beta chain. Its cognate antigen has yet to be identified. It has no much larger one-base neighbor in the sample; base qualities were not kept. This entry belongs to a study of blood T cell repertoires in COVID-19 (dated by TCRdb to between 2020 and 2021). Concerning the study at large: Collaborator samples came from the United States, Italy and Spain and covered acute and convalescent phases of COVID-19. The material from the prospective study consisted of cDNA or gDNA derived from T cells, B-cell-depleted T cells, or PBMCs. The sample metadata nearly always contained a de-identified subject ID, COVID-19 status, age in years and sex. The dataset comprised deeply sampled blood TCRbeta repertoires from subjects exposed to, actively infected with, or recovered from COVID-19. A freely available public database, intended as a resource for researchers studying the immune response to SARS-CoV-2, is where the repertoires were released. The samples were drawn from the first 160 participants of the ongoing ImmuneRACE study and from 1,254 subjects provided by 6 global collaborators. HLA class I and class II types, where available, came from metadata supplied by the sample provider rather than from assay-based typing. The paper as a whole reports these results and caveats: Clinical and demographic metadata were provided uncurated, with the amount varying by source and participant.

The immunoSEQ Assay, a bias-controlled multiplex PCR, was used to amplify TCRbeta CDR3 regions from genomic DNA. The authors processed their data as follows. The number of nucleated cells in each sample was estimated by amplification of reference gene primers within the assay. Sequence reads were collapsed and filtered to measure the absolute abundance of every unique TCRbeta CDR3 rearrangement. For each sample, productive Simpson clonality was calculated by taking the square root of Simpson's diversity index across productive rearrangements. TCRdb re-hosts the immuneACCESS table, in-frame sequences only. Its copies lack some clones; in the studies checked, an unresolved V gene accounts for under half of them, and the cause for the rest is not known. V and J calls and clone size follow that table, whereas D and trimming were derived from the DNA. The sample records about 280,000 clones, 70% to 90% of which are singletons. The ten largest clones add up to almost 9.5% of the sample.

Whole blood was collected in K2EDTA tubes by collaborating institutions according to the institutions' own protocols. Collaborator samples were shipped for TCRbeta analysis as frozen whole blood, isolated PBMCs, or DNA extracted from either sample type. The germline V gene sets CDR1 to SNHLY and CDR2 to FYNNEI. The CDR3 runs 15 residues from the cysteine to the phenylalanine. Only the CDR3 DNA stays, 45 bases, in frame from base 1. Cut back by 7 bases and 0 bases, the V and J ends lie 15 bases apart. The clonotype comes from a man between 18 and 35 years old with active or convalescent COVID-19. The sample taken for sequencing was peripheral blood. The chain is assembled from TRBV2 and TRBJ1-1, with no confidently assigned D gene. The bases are TGTGCCAGCAATCAACTGGCGGGCATGAACACTGAAGCTTTCTTT. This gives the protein CASNQLAGMNTEAFF.